What follows are 2 T cell receptor beta chains derived from one specimen sequenced in a study of blood T cell repertoires in COVID-19. Clones were sequenced by immunoSEQ multiplex PCR, and TCRdb holds only the in-frame ones, with some missing. This table has roughly 260,000 clones, 82% appearing once. The specimen sequenced was peripheral blood. The receptors stem from a woman aged 65 to 85 with acute or convalescent COVID-19.

The CDR3 protein is CASSLGTVYSNQPQHF. The DNA for the CDR3 is TGTGCCAGCTCACTGGGGACAGTTTATAGCAATCAGCCCCAGCATTTT. The chain employs TRBV18 and TRBJ1-5, with 7 bases aligning to TRBD1. There are 16 residues in the CDR3. CDR1 is KGHSH and CDR2 is LQKENI in the germline V gene. After removal of 4 bases from V and 0 bases from J, the junction contained 6 bases not matched to a gene. Looking up the rest from reference TRBV18 and TRBJ1-5 gives the full variable domain: NAGVMQNPRHLVRRRGQEARLRCSPMKGHSHVYWYRQLPEEGLKFMVYLQKENIIDESGMPKERFSAEFPKEGPSILRIQQVVRGDSAAYFCASSLGTVYSNQPQHFGDGTRLSIL.

This clone occurred once. This chain uses TRBV6-2 or TRBV6-3 with TRBJ1-1, with D perhaps matching TRBD1 (5 bases). This CDR3 region has 14 residues. In germline, CDR1 is MNHEY, CDR2 SVGEGT. Trimming took off 6 bases at V and 3 bases at J, with 14 bases between the two ends. CDR3 residues: CASSPPRDYTEAFF. The CDR3 DNA follows: TGTGCCAGCAGCCCCCCCAGGGACTACACTGAAGCTTTCTTT.